The entry that follows covers one T cell receptor beta chain sequence. The antigen remains undetermined. These data are taken from a study of cytomegalovirus exposure and HLA in healthy donors. Both 60 Vbeta primers and 13 Jbeta primers went into the PCR. Measured with immunoSEQ multiplex PCR; TCRdb has only the in-frame clones, and not every one. The sample consists of about 140,000 clones, approximately 80% of them appearing once. Overall study results and limits: A later look showed TCR association rates differing by HLA locus, highest for DRB1 and lowest for HLA-C.

The sequence was obtained from a man aged 25 to 40 in good health and CMV-seropositive. Sequenced material: PBMCs.

In DNA form, the CDR3 reads TGTGCCAGCAGGATGGACAACTCTGGAAACACCATATATTTT. It translates to CASRMDNSGNTIYF. The chain couples TRBV6-1 to TRBJ1-3; D perhaps matches TRBD1 (5 bases). Germline CDR1 and CDR2: MNHNS and SASEGT. Trimming removed 6 bases from V and 0 bases from J, with 9 bases in between. This CDR3 region has 14 residues.